These 11 T cell receptor beta chains came from one sample sequenced in a study of cytomegalovirus exposure and HLA in healthy donors. Vbeta (60) and Jbeta (13) primers were used in the PCR. Profiled with immunoSEQ multiplex PCR; TCRdb holds only in-frame clones, not every one. The sample lists approximately 110,000 clones, 74% occurring once. Sample: PBMCs. The receptors shown here come from a man in his fifties or sixties in good health and CMV-seropositive.

The gene calls are TRBV27 and TRBJ2-7; D is unresolved. CDR1 is MNHEY, CDR2 SMNVEV, per germline (reference sequence). V lost 9 bases to trimming and J lost 2 bases, with 17 bases between them. The CDR3 sequence is 14 residues long. The CDR3 DNA sequence: TGTGCCAGTTCTAAGGAGAGGAGCGCCTACGAGCAGTACTTC. It codes for CASSKERSAYEQYF.

This clone appeared a few times. The chain employs TRBV15 and TRBJ2-3, with 8 bases aligning to TRBD1. The length of the CDR3 is 18 residues. Germline V gene sequence: CDR1 LNHNV, CDR2 YYDKDF (reference sequence). J gave up 6 bases and V 0 bases, and 14 bases lay outside the gene matches. CDR3 nucleotide sequence: TGTGCCACCAGCAGAGACCTAAGGACAGGGCGGGATAGGGATACGCAGTATTTT. Protein sequence: CATSRDLRTGRDRDTQYF.

The CDR3 region is CASSPTSGGANVLTF. In nucleotides, the CDR3 is TGTGCCAGCAGCCCTACTAGCGGGGGGGCCAACGTCCTGACTTTC. The rearrangement joins TRBV7-6 to TRBJ2-6; 9 bases are a match to TRBD2. The junction had 3 bases not matched to a gene; V was cut back by 5 bases and J by 4 bases. The germline V gene has CDR1 SGHVS and CDR2 FNYEAQ. CDR3 length: 15 amino acids.

CDR3 region: CASSVEAGLIDEQYF. The CDR3 nucleotides are TGTGCCAGCAGCGTAGAGGCAGGACTAATCGACGAGCAGTACTTC. The V call is TRBV9, the J call TRBJ2-7; TRBD2 might be the D (6 bases). CDR1 is SGDLS, CDR2 YYNGEE, per germline. The CDR3 runs to 15 residues. The V end was cut by 0 bases, the J end by 5 bases, with 15 bases between.

In this sample, this clone turned up once. The chain recombines TRBV27 with TRBJ2-1; 14 bases map to TRBD2. The germline V gene encodes CDR1 MNHEY and CDR2 SMNVEV (reference sequence). The CDR3 is made up of 16 amino acids. Germline trimming cut 3 bases from V and 4 bases from J; bases unmatched to any gene: 2. The CDR3 DNA reads TGTGCCAGCAGTTTTGGACTAGCGGGAGGTTACAATGAGCAGTTCTTC. It specifies CASSFGLAGGYNEQFF.

J is TRBJ2-1 and V is TRBV6-1; 9 nucleotides line up with TRBD2. CDR3 size: 14 residues. The germline V gene encodes CDR1 MNHNS and CDR2 SASEGT. V shed 8 bases, J shed 0 bases, and the junction held 2 bases outside the gene matches. CDR3 sequence reads: CASLSGSSYNEQFF. As DNA, the CDR3 is TGTGCCAGCCTTAGCGGGAGCTCCTACAATGAGCAGTTCTTC.

The V gene is TRBV6-6, the J gene TRBJ2-1; D gene unclear. Trimming took off 6 bases at V and 7 bases at J, with 7 bases between the two ends. This CDR3 is 11 amino acids long. Germline CDR1 MNHNY, CDR2 SVGAGI (reference sequence). CDR3 loop: CASRLHNEQFF. The CDR3 nucleotides are TGTGCCAGCAGACTTCATAATGAGCAGTTCTTC.

The V and J genes are TRBV6-6 and TRBJ1-2; D call uncertain. Trimming removed 0 bases from V and 5 bases from J, with 7 bases in between. Germline V gene sequence: CDR1 MNHNY, CDR2 SVGAGI (reference sequence). CDR3 size: 13 residues. CDR3 coding DNA: TGTGCCAGCAGTTACTCGAGGGATTATGGCTACACCTTC. This translates into CASSYSRDYGYTF.

The rearrangement joins TRBV5-1 to TRBJ1-2; 9 bases fit TRBD1. CDR3 length: 14 amino acids. From germline, CDR1 is SGHRS and CDR2 YFSETQ. V shed 4 bases, J shed 8 bases, and the junction held 9 bases outside the gene matches. Here the CDR3 DNA reads TGCGCCAGCAGCCCCCGGGACAGGGCGACGGGCTACACCTTC. Amino acids: CASSPRDRATGYTF. Looking up the rest from reference TRBV5-1 and TRBJ1-2 gives the full variable domain: KAGVTQTPRYLIKTRGQQVTLSCSPISGHRSVSWYQQTPGQGLQFLFEYFSETQRNKGNFPGRFSGRQFSNSRSEMNVSTLELGDSALYLCASSPRDRATGYTFGSGTRLTVV.

The chain employs TRBV6-1 and TRBJ2-3; D is unclear. Trimming took off 2 bases at V and 6 bases at J, with 9 bases between the two ends. The CDR3 length is 13 residues. The germline V gene has CDR1 MNHNS and CDR2 SASEGT. This CDR3 is CASSELASDTQYF. The CDR3 region has the DNA TGTGCCAGCAGTGAATTGGCTTCGGATACGCAGTATTTT.

The rearrangement links TRBV6-5 to TRBJ1-1; a possible D gene is TRBD1 (5 bases). Germline CDR1 MNHEY, CDR2 SVGAGI. The CDR3 runs 13 residues. The germline V and J ends were trimmed by 2 bases and 9 bases, with 13 bases remaining between them. The CDR3, as DNA: TGTGCCAGCAGTTACCCCCAGGGTAGGAAAGCTTTCTTT. Protein: CASSYPQGRKAFF.